The rows below give T cell receptor beta chains drawn from one sample of a study of T cells in Graves' hyperthyroidism and ophthalmopathy. TCRdb fed the multiplex PCR reads into MiXCR, producing one record per CDR3 protein. The sample holds about 350,000 distinct CDR3 sequences, roughly 13% seen once. Sequencing used blood. These receptors were taken from a woman in her thirties or forties with Graves' ophthalmopathy. The CDR3 runs from the conserved cysteine through the conserved F or W. The D gene is left open where the match is weak. Clone size is not always given. Where it is, it says once, few, many or a class for expanded clones.

CDR3 protein: CATSAGQGTQPQHF
V gene: TRBV24-1
J gene: TRBJ1-5
D gene: TRBD1
clone size: -

CDR3 protein: CASSFSRGLEAFF
V gene: TRBV7-2
J gene: TRBJ1-1
D gene: -
clone size: few

CDR3 protein: CASSDGYTEAFF
V gene: TRBV6-4
J gene: TRBJ1-1
D gene: -
clone size: many

CDR3 protein: CASSRNKPTSTDTQYF
V gene: TRBV6-1
J gene: TRBJ2-3
D gene: -
clone size: many

CDR3 protein: CASSPRVRPQSYEQYF
V gene: TRBV7-9
J gene: TRBJ2-7
D gene: -
clone size: -

CDR3 protein: CAISAQGGVDYGYTF
V gene: TRBV10-3
J gene: TRBJ1-2
D gene: TRBD1
clone size: few

CDR3 protein: CSARVSGSPINQPQHF
V gene: TRBV20-1
J gene: TRBJ1-5
D gene: -
clone size: few

CDR3 protein: CASNFGNTGELFF
V gene: TRBV12-3/TRBV12-4
J gene: TRBJ2-2
D gene: -
clone size: -

CDR3 protein: CASSYGAGQDTQYF
V gene: TRBV6-5
J gene: TRBJ2-3
D gene: -
clone size: -

CDR3 protein: CASKLAGYHHF
V gene: TRBV6-2/TRBV6-3
J gene: TRBJ2-5
D gene: TRBD2
clone size: few

CDR3 protein: CASSFQGAPLEKLFF
V gene: TRBV6-5
J gene: TRBJ1-4
D gene: TRBD1
clone size: many

CDR3 protein: CATKVEERNQPQHF
V gene: TRBV24-1
J gene: TRBJ1-5
D gene: -
clone size: many

CDR3 protein: CASSESLGLGEGYTF
V gene: TRBV2
J gene: TRBJ1-2
D gene: -
clone size: once

CDR3 protein: CASSQEGQGHQPQHF
V gene: TRBV4-1
J gene: TRBJ1-5
D gene: TRBD1
clone size: -

CDR3 protein: CSARAGSYSPLHF
V gene: TRBV20-1
J gene: TRBJ1-6
D gene: -
clone size: -

CDR3 protein: CASSASRSVETQYF
V gene: TRBV2
J gene: TRBJ2-5
D gene: -
clone size: many

CDR3 protein: CASSLLQGATTEAFF
V gene: TRBV7-4
J gene: TRBJ1-1
D gene: TRBD1
clone size: many

CDR3 protein: CASSINSGGLGSDTQYF
V gene: TRBV19
J gene: TRBJ2-3
D gene: TRBD2
clone size: many

CDR3 protein: CSAAVGQPEEKLFF
V gene: TRBV20-1
J gene: TRBJ1-4
D gene: TRBD1
clone size: -

CDR3 protein: CASTTRRNTGELFF
V gene: TRBV7-9
J gene: TRBJ2-2
D gene: -
clone size: -

CDR3 protein: CASSRTGQIYNEQFF
V gene: TRBV7-6
J gene: TRBJ2-1
D gene: TRBD1
clone size: -

CDR3 protein: CSVSSRGNQPQHF
V gene: TRBV20-1
J gene: TRBJ1-5
D gene: -
clone size: -

CDR3 protein: CSASQGNSPLHF
V gene: TRBV20-1
J gene: TRBJ1-6
D gene: -
clone size: -

CDR3 protein: CAVSSPGTVNRPQHF
V gene: TRBV6-2/TRBV6-3
J gene: TRBJ1-5
D gene: -
clone size: few

CDR3 protein: CASSLGQGKQPQHF
V gene: TRBV12-3/TRBV12-4
J gene: TRBJ1-5
D gene: TRBD1
clone size: many

CDR3 protein: CASSSGQGIYEQYF
V gene: TRBV19
J gene: TRBJ2-7
D gene: TRBD1
clone size: many